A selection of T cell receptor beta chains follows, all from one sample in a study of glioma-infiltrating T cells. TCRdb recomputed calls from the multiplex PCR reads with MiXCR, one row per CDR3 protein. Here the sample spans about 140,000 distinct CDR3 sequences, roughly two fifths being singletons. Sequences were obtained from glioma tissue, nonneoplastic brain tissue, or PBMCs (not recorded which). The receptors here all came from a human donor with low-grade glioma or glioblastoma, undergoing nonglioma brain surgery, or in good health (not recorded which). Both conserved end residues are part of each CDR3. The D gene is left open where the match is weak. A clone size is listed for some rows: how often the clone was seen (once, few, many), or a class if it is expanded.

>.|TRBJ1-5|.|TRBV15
CATSVNTHGNQPQHF
TGTGCCACCAGCGTCAATACCCATGGAAATCAGCCCCAGCATTTT
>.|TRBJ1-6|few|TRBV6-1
CASSFLGVSPLHF
TGTGCCAGCAGTTTCTTAGGGGTTTCACCCCTCCACTTT
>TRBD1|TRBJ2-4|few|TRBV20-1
CSAPGQGANIQYF
TGCAGTGCTCCGGGACAGGGGGCCAACATTCAGTACTTC
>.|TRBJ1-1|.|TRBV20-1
CSAAHGGTEAFF
TGCAGTGCCGCCCACGGGGGTACTGAAGCTTTCTTT
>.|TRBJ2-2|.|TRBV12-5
CASGAPLNRANTGELFF
TGTGCTAGTGGCGCCCCCCTCAACAGGGCGAACACCGGGGAGCTGTTTTTT
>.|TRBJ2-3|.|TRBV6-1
CASRDRGGGTDTQYF
TGTGCCAGCAGAGACAGGGGAGGGGGCACAGATACGCAGTATTTT
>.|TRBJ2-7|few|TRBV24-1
CATSDESYEQYF
TGTGCCACCAGTGATGAATCCTACGAGCAGTACTTC
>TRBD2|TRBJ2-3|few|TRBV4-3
CASTKAAGGRTDTQYF
TGCGCCAGCACCAAGGCGGCGGGGGGTAGGACAGATACGCAGTATTTT
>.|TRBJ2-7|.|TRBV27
CASSAQSEQYF
TGTGCCAGCAGTGCGCAGAGCGAGCAGTACTTC
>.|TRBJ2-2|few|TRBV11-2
CASSPDRNTGELFF
TGTGCCAGCAGCCCAGACCGGAACACCGGGGAGCTGTTTTTT
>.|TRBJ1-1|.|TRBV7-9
CASSPPGPPAEAFF
TGTGCCAGCAGCCCCCCGGGACCCCCCGCTGAAGCTTTCTTT
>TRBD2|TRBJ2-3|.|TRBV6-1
CASSSTSGRPDTQYF
TGTGCCAGCAGTTCGACTAGCGGGAGACCAGATACGCAGTATTTT
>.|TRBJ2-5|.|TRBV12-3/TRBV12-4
CASSRLGARAQETQYF
TGTGCCAGCAGCCGCCTGGGGGCGAGAGCTCAAGAGACCCAGTACTTC
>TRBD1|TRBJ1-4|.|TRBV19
CASRHRGREEKLFF
TGTGCCAGTAGACACAGGGGGCGCGAGGAAAAACTGTTTTTT
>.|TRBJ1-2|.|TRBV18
CASSPIGTAGGYTF
TGTGCCAGCTCACCAATAGGGACGGCCGGTGGCTACACCTTC
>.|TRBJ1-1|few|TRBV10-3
CAISDMGVNTEAFF
TGTGCCATCAGTGATATGGGTGTGAACACTGAAGCTTTCTTT
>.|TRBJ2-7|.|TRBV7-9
CASSPGIGRSSYEQYF
TGTGCCAGCAGCCCGGGCATAGGACGGAGCTCCTACGAGCAGTACTTC
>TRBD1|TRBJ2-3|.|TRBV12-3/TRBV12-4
CASSFWGQGFSDTQYF
TGTGCCAGCAGTTTTTGGGGACAGGGCTTTAGTGATACGCAGTATTTT
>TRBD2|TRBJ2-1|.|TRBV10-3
CAITSGSQNEQFF
TGTGCCATCACTAGCGGGAGTCAAAATGAGCAGTTCTTC
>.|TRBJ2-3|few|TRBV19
CASKSGRQSTDTQYF
TGTGCCAGTAAAAGCGGGCGACAAAGCACAGATACGCAGTATTTT
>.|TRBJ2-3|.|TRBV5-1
CASSRVSTDTQYF
TGCGCCAGCAGCCGCGTCAGCACAGATACGCAGTATTTT
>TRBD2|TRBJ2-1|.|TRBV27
CASSFLAGFFNEQFF
TGCGCCAGCAGTTTCCTAGCGGGATTTTTCAATGAGCAGTTCTTC
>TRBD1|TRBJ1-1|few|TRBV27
CASSLDWTGETEAFF
TGTGCCAGCAGTTTAGACTGGACAGGAGAGACTGAAGCTTTCTTT